This T cell receptor beta chain was recovered during a study of CD8+ T cells in alopecia areata. cDNA reverse transcribed from extracted RNA served as the sequencing template. Method: immunoSEQ multiplex PCR; TCRdb's copy keeps in-frame clones and lacks some. This table holds approximately 99,000 clones, almost 60% found once. The authors sorted CD4+ and CD8+ T cells from PBMCs. This CDR3 contains 13 residues. In germline, CDR1 is SQVTM, CDR2 ANQGSEA. J was trimmed by 5 bases and V by 6 bases; bases with no gene match: 7. This clone was observed a few times. The receptor was derived from a human donor in good health. The chain uses TRBV29-1 and TRBJ1-1; TRBD1 matches 9 bases. The sample taken for sequencing was CD8+ T cells sorted from blood. The CDR3 DNA reads TGCAGCGTCCCGGACAGGGGAGGGACTGAAGCTTTCTTT. Amino acids: CSVPDRGGTEAFF.